Listed here is a single T cell receptor beta chain. Its matching antigen is unknown. Generation of TCR cDNA used 5'RACE template switching (which added a universal primer site and UMIs). In TCRdb, the 5' RACE reads were re-called with MiXCR into one record per CDR3 protein. The sample carries hundreds of thousands of distinct CDR3 sequences, about 3.5% recorded once. The data belong to a study of T cells after yellow fever vaccination. General observations from the study: The CD4 and CD8 compartments had a small share of their clonotypes in common. The booster saw the reappearance of most primary-vaccination clones (about 95% CD4, less than 90% CD8). The secondary response showed a weaker magnitude and a faster peak, day 5 versus 15.

The CDR3 spans 15 residues. V was shortened by 1 base and J by 3 bases, with 8 bases between the two germline ends. Germline assignment: CDR1 SGDLS and CDR2 YYNGEE. This TCR was recovered from a young man who received the YFV17D yellow fever vaccine. The sample consisted of PBMCs, taken on the day of the yellow fever booster vaccination. The chain links TRBV9 to TRBJ1-6; no definite D call. The CDR3: CASSVSGYYNSPLHF. CDR3 DNA sequence: TGTGCCAGCAGCGTATCCGGCTACTATAATTCACCCCTCCACTTT.